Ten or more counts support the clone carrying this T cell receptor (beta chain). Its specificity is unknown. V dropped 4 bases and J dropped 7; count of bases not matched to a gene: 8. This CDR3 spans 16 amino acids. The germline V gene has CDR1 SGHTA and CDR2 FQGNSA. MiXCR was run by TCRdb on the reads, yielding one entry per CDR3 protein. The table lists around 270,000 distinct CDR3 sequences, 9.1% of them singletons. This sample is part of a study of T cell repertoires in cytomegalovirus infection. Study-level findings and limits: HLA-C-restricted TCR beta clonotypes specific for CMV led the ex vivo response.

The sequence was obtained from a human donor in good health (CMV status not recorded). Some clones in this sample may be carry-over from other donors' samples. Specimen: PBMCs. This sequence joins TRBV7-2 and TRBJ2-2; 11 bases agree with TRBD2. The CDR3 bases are TGTGCCAGCAGCTCCACTAGCGGGAGCGTGATCGGGGAGCTGTTTTTT. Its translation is CASSSTSGSVIGELFF.